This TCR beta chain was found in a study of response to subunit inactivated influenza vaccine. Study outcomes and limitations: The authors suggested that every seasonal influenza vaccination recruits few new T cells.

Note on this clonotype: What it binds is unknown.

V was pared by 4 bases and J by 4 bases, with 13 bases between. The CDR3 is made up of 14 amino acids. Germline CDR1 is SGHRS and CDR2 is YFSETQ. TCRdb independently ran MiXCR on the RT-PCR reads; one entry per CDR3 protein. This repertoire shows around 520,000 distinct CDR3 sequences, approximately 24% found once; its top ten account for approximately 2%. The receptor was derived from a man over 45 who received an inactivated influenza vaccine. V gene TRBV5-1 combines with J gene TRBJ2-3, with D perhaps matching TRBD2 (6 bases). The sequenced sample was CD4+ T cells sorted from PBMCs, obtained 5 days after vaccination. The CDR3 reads CASSTGRMADTQYF. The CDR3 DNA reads TGCGCCAGCAGCACCGGGAGAATGGCAGATACGCAGTATTTT.